The clone carrying this TCR beta chain came up a few times. What it binds is not known. These data are taken from a study of response to subunit inactivated influenza vaccine. Study-level results: There was a suggestion from the authors that each seasonal influenza vaccination recruits few new T cells.

MiXCR was run by TCRdb on the RT-PCR reads, yielding one entry per CDR3 protein. The sample records 530,000 or so distinct CDR3 sequences, 12% being singletons. The source of this sequence is a man in his fifties who received an inactivated influenza vaccine. Sequenced here: PBMCs from blood, sampled on the day of vaccination.

CDR3 loop: CASRGLYTGELFF. For the CDR3, the DNA is TGTGCCAGCCGGGGGCTCTACACCGGGGAGCTGTTTTTT. V is TRBV2 and J is TRBJ2-2, with D perhaps assigned TRBD1 or TRBD2 (6 bases each). The CDR3 extends over 13 amino acids. Trimming removed 8 bases at V and 3 bases at J, with 10 bases between. Germline CDR1 is SNHLY and CDR2 is FYNNEI.